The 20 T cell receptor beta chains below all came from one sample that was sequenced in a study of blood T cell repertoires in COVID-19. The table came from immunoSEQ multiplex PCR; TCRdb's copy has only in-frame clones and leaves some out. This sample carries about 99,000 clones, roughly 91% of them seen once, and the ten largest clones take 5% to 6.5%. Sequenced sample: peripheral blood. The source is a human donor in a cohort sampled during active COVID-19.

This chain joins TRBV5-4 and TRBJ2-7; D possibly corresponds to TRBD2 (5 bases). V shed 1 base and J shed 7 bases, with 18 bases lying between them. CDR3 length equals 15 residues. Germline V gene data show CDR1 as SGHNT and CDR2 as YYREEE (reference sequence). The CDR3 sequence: CASSLTTAITGEQYF. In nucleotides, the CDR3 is TGTGCCAGCAGCTTGACTACAGCTATCACGGGAGAGCAGTACTTC.

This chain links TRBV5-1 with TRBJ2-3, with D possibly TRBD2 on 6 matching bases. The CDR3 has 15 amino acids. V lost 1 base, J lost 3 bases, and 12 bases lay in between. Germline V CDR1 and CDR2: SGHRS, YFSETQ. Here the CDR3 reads CASSLSQAGTDTQYF. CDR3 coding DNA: TGCGCCAGCAGCTTGAGCCAGGCGGGGACAGATACGCAGTATTTT.

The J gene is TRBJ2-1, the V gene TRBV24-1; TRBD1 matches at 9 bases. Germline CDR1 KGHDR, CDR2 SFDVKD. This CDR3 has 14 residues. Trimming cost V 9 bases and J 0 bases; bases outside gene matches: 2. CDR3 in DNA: TGTGCCACCCGACAGGGGGGCTCCTACAATGAGCAGTTCTTC. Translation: CATRQGGSYNEQFF.

The CDR3 sequence: CASSQDIGTGVYEQYF. The DNA of the CDR3 is TGCGCCAGCAGCCAAGACATCGGGACAGGAGTCTACGAGCAGTACTTC. The gene calls are TRBV4-3 and TRBJ2-7; the match to TRBD1 covers 8 bases. V lost 0 bases, J lost 3 bases, and 7 bases stayed unmatched. The CDR3 totals 16 residues. CDR1 LGHNA and CDR2 YSLEER come from the germline V gene.

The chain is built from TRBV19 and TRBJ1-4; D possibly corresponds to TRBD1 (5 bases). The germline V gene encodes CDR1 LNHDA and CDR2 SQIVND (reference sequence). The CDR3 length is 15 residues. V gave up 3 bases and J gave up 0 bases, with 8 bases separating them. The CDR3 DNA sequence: TGTGCCAGTAGTATTGGGGCAGCAACTAATGAAAAACTGTTTTTT. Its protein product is CASSIGAATNEKLFF.

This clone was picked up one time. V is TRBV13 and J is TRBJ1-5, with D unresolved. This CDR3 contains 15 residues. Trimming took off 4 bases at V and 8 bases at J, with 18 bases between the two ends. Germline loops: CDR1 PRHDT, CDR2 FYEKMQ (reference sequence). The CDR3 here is CASSSGSAGGKPQHF. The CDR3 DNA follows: TGTGCCAGCAGCTCCGGGTCGGCCGGAGGGAAGCCCCAGCATTTT. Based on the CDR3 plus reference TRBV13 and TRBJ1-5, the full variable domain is AAGVIQSPRHLIKEKRETATLKCYPIPRHDTVYWYQQGPGQDPQFLISFYEKMQSDKGSIPDRFSAQQFSDYHSELNMSSLELGDSALYFCASSSGSAGGKPQHFGDGTRLSIL.

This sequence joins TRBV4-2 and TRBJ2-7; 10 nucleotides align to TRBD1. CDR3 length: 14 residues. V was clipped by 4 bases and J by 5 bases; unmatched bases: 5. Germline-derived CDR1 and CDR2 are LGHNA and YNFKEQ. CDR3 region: CASSPRDRGDEQYF. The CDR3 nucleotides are TGTGCCAGCAGCCCAAGGGACAGGGGAGACGAGCAGTACTTC.

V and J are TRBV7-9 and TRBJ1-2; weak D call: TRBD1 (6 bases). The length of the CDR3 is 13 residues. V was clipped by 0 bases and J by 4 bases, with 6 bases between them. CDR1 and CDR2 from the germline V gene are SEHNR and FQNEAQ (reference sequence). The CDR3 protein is CASSLATGYGYTF. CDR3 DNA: TGTGCCAGCAGCTTAGCGACAGGCTATGGCTACACCTTC.

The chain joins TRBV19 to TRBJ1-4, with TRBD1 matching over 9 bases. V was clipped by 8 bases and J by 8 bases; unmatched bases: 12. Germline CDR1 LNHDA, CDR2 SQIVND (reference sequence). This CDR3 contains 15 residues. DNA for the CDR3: TGTGCCAGTTCGGGGCTAGGGACAGGGAAAGAAAAACTGTTTTTT. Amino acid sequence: CASSGLGTGKEKLFF.

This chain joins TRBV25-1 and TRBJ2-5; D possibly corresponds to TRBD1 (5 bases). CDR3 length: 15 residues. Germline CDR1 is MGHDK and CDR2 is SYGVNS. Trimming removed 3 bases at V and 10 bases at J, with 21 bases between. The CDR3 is CASSDDGQTSLGQYF. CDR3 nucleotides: TGTGCCAGCAGTGATGACGGACAAACATCCCTGGGCCAGTACTTC.

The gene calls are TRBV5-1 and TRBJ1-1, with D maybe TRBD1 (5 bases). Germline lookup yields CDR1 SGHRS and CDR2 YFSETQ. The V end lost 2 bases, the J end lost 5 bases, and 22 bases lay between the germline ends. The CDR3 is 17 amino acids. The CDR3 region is CASSLPQAGGLKTEAFF. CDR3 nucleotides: TGCGCCAGCAGCTTACCCCAGGCGGGGGGATTAAAGACTGAAGCTTTCTTT.

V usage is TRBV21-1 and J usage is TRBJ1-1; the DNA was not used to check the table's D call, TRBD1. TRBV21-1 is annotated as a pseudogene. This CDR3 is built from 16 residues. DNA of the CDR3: TGTGCCAGCAGCGCAAGGGACAGCCAAAACAACACTGAAGCTTTCTTT. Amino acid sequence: CASSARDSQNNTEAFF.

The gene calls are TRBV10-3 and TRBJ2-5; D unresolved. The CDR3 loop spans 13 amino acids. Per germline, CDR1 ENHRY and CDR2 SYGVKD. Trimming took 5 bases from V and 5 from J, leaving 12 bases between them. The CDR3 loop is CAISPTGSETQYF. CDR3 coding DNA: TGTGCCATCAGTCCGACTGGCTCGGAGACCCAGTACTTC.

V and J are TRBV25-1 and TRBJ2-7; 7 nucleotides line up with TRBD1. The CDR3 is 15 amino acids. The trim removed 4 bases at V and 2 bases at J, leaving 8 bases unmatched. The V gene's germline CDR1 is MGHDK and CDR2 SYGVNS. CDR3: CASSVPGGTTYEQYF. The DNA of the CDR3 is TGTGCCAGCAGTGTTCCAGGGGGAACAACCTACGAGCAGTACTTC.

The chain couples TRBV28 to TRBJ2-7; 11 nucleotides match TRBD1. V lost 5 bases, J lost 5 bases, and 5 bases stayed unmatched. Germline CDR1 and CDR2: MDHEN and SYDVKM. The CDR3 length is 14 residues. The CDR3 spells CASSIPGQGDEQYF. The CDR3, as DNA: TGTGCCAGCAGTATACCGGGACAGGGGGACGAGCAGTACTTC.

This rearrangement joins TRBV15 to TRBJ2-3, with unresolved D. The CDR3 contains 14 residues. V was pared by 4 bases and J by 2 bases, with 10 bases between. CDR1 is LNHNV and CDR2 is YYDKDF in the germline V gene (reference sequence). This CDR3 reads CATSTVSITDTQYF. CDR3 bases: TGTGCCACCAGCACAGTTTCAATCACAGATACGCAGTATTTT.

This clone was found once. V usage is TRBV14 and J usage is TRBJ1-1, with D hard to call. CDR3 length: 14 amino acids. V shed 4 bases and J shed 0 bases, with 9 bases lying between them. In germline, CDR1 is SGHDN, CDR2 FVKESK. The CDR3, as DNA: TGTGCCAGCAGCCCCCCAGGCATGAACACTGAAGCTTTCTTT. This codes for CASSPPGMNTEAFF.

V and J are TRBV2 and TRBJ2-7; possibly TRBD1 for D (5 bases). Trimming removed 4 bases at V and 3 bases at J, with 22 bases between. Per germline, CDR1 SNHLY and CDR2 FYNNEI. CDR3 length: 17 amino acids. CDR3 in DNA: TGTGCCAGCAGTGTCTTTGGAACGTGGGGCCTAATCTACGAGCAGTACTTC. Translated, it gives CASSVFGTWGLIYEQYF.

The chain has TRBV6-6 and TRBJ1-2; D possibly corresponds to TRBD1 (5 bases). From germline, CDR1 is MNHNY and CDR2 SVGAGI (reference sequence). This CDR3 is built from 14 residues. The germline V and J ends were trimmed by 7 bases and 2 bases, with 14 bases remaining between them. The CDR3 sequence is CASTLRGENYGYTF. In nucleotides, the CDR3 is TGTGCCAGCACCTTACGGGGGGAGAACTATGGCTACACCTTC.

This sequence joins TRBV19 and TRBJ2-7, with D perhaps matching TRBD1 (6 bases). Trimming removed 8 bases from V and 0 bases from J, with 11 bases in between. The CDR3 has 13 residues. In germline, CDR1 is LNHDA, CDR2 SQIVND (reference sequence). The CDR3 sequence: CASSPDSSYEQYF. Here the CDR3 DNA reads TGTGCCAGTTCTCCGGACAGCTCCTACGAGCAGTACTTC.